Listed below are T cell receptor beta chains from one sample, sequenced in a study of T-cell memory formation after mild COVID-19. In TCRdb, the 5' RACE reads were re-called with MiXCR into one record per CDR3 protein. The table includes fewer than 700,000 distinct CDR3 sequences, more than 15% detected once. The sample was PBMCs or a T cell subset sorted from them (not recorded which). The source of these receptors is an adult woman who had mild COVID-19 (a few samples of this study predate the infection). Cell type and time point are not known. The CDR3 runs from the conserved cysteine through the conserved F or W. The D gene is left open where the match is weak. Size tells how often a clone was seen (once, few, many) or the class of an expanded clone, and some rows leave it out.

D	V	size	J	CDR3	DNA
.	TRBV12-3/TRBV12-4	few	TRBJ1-2	CASSLFSRNPSDGYTF	TGTGCCAGCAGTTTATTCTCTCGGAACCCCAGCGATGGCTACACCTTC
.	TRBV20-1	.	TRBJ1-3	CSASRRNTIYF	TGCAGTGCTAGTCGCAGAAACACCATATATTTT
.	TRBV6-6	.	TRBJ1-2	CASSVTQTSNYGYTF	TGTGCCAGCAGTGTAACACAAACGTCGAACTATGGCTACACCTTC
.	TRBV9	few	TRBJ2-5	CASSVDPSLRETQYF	TGTGCCAGCAGCGTAGATCCCTCGCTCAGGGAGACCCAGTACTTC
TRBD2	TRBV7-6	few	TRBJ2-3	CASSLTGGNTDTQYF	TGTGCCAGCAGCCTAACGGGGGGGAACACAGATACGCAGTATTTT
.	TRBV29-1	few	TRBJ2-3	CSVDLRGTDTQYF	TGCAGCGTTGACTTGAGGGGGACAGATACGCAGTATTTT
TRBD2	TRBV7-9	.	TRBJ2-1	CASSSRASGNNEQFF	TGTGCCAGCAGCTCCAGGGCTAGCGGGAACAATGAGCAGTTCTTC
.	TRBV9	few	TRBJ2-7	CASSETGYEQYF	TGTGCCAGCAGCGAAACAGGCTACGAGCAGTACTTC
TRBD1	TRBV15	.	TRBJ2-7	CATSRDYVVWDSAINSEQYF	TGTGCCACCAGCAGAGATTATGTTGTATGGGACAGTGCAATTAATTCCGAGCAGTACTTC
.	TRBV5-1	.	TRBJ2-5	CASSGALGVQETQYF	TGCGCCAGCAGCGGGGCCCTGGGGGTTCAAGAGACCCAGTACTTC
TRBD1	TRBV7-3	.	TRBJ1-1	CASSSQPAGGTEAFF	TGTGCCAGCAGCTCGCAGCCTGCAGGGGGCACTGAAGCTTTCTTT
TRBD1	TRBV23-1	.	TRBJ2-3	CASSQSIGQGTDTQYF	TGCGCCAGCAGTCAATCTATTGGACAGGGCACAGATACGCAGTATTTT
.	TRBV12-3/TRBV12-4	.	TRBJ1-2	CASSTGTMLGYGYTF	TGTGCCAGCAGCACCGGGACAATGCTCGGCTATGGCTACACCTTC
TRBD2	TRBV11-2	.	TRBJ2-1	CASTLTASGAIPEQFF	TGTGCCAGCACCTTAACCGCTAGCGGAGCCATTCCTGAGCAGTTCTTC
.	TRBV18	.	TRBJ2-7	CASSPPFSYEQYF	TGTGCCAGCTCACCACCGTTCAGCTACGAGCAGTACTTC
TRBD2	TRBV7-3	few	TRBJ2-3	CASSPRGGNADTQYF	TGTGCCAGCAGCCCCCGGGGGGGCAACGCAGATACGCAGTATTTT
TRBD2	TRBV24-1	.	TRBJ2-2	CATSDFGGRQNTGELFF	TGTGCCACCAGTGATTTCGGCGGGAGGCAAAACACCGGGGAGCTGTTTTTT
.	TRBV30	.	TRBJ1-1	CALVINTEAFF	TGTGCACTTGTGATCAACACTGAAGCTTTCTTT
TRBD2	TRBV4-1	.	TRBJ2-7	CASSQTSGESYEQYF	TGCGCCAGCAGCCAGACTAGCGGGGAGTCCTACGAGCAGTACTTC
.	TRBV30	many	TRBJ1-5	CAWSVYNQPQHF	TGTGCCTGGAGTGTATATAATCAGCCCCAGCATTTT
.	TRBV7-6	.	TRBJ1-6	CASSPGVNSPLHF	TGTGCCAGCAGCCCAGGGGTAAATTCACCCCTCCACTTT
TRBD2	TRBV7-9	few	TRBJ2-5	CASSFSGGPGETQYF	TGTGCCAGCAGCTTCAGCGGGGGCCCCGGAGAGACCCAGTACTTC
TRBD1	TRBV4-2	.	TRBJ1-5	CASSQAGTGYQPQHF	TGTGCCAGCAGCCAAGCCGGGACAGGGTATCAGCCCCAGCATTTT
.	TRBV7-9	.	TRBJ1-1	CASSLVPGLGDTEAFF	TGTGCCAGCAGCTTAGTACCTGGGCTTGGGGACACTGAAGCTTTCTTT
.	TRBV7-8	few	TRBJ2-3	CASSSHHRDTQYF	TGTGCCAGCAGCTCACACCACAGGGATACGCAGTATTTT
.	TRBV20-1	.	TRBJ2-7	CSARDNTQTLYEQYF	TGCAGTGCTAGGGACAATACCCAAACACTATACGAGCAGTACTTC
TRBD2	TRBV7-2	.	TRBJ2-7	CATVAGPYEQYF	TGTGCCACCGTAGCGGGGCCCTACGAGCAGTACTTC
TRBD2	TRBV7-9	.	TRBJ2-1	CASIPLGLADYNEQFF	TGTGCCAGCATTCCCTTGGGACTAGCGGATTACAATGAGCAGTTCTTC
.	TRBV2	.	TRBJ2-5	CASWGSGGGRQETQYF	TGTGCCAGCTGGGGGAGCGGAGGAGGTCGCCAAGAGACCCAGTACTTC
.	TRBV12-3/TRBV12-4	few	TRBJ1-1	CASRLAPGEDTEAFF	TGTGCCAGCAGACTAGCCCCGGGTGAGGACACTGAAGCTTTCTTT
.	TRBV12-3/TRBV12-4	.	TRBJ1-5	CASSDGYQPQHF	TGTGCCAGCAGCGACGGATATCAGCCCCAGCATTTT
.	TRBV12-3/TRBV12-4	.	TRBJ2-5	CASSLGVTQYF	TGTGCCAGCAGTCTGGGGGTGACCCAGTACTTC
.	TRBV2	.	TRBJ2-7	CASSERSGGHEQYF	TGTGCCAGCAGTGAGAGGTCCGGGGGCCACGAGCAGTACTTC
.	TRBV20-1	.	TRBJ1-5	CSAAQSNQPQHF	TGCAGTGCCGCACAGAGCAATCAGCCCCAGCATTTT
TRBD1	TRBV27	few	TRBJ1-5	CASSYGRGRNQPQHF	TGTGCCAGCAGTTACGGCAGGGGGCGCAATCAGCCCCAGCATTTT
TRBD2	TRBV9	many	TRBJ2-7	CASSVMASGIADEQYF	TGTGCCAGCAGCGTAATGGCTAGCGGGATTGCCGACGAGCAGTACTTC
.	TRBV24-1	few	TRBJ2-2	CATSRGTDHTGELFF	TGTGCCACCAGTCGCGGGACAGACCACACCGGGGAGCTGTTTTTT
TRBD2	TRBV11-2	few	TRBJ2-3	CASSLMRGDTDTQYF	TGTGCCAGCAGCTTAATGCGGGGGGACACAGATACGCAGTATTTT
TRBD2	TRBV29-1	once	TRBJ2-1	CSVWTSGTNNEQFF	TGCAGCGTTTGGACTAGCGGGACAAACAATGAGCAGTTCTTC
.	TRBV7-3	few	TRBJ2-3	CASSPGAGADTQYF	TGTGCCAGCAGCCCCGGGGCAGGGGCAGATACGCAGTATTTT
.	TRBV10-3	few	TRBJ2-3	CAISEYTDTQYF	TGTGCCATCAGTGAATACACAGATACGCAGTATTTT
TRBD2	TRBV2	few	TRBJ2-5	CASSEYGLPGGQETQYF	TGTGCCAGCAGTGAATATGGTCTCCCGGGGGGACAAGAGACCCAGTACTTC